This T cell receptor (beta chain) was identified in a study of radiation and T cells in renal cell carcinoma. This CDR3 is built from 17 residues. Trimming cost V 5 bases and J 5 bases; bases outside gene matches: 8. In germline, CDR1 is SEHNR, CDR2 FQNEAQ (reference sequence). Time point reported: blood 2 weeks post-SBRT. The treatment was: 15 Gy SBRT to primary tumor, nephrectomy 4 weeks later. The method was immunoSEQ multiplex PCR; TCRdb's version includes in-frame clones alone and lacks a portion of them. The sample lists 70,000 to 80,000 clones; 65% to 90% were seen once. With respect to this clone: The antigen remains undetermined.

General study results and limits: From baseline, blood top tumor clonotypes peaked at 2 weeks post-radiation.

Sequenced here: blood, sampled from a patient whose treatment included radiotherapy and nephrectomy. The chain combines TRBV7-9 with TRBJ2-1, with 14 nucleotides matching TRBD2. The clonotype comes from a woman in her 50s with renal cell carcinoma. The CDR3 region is CASSLYGLAGGDNEQFF. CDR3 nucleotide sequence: TGTGCCAGCAGCCTTTATGGACTAGCGGGAGGAGACAATGAGCAGTTCTTC.